A single sample gave rise to the 30 T cell receptor beta chains below, sequenced in a study of CD8 T cells in Susac syndrome. RNA totalling roughly 0.45 to 1 ug underwent reverse transcription with random hexamers. Using its own MiXCR run on the immunoSEQ multiplex PCR reads, TCRdb lists one record per CDR3 protein. The sample carries 150,000 to 200,000 distinct CDR3 sequences, roughly 92% recorded once. The specimen sequenced was CD4+ T cells from PBMCs. The receptors stem from a human donor with multiple sclerosis.

The rearrangement joins TRBV6-6 to TRBJ1-5, with D perhaps TRBD1 (5 bases). Per germline, CDR1 MNHNY and CDR2 SVGAGI (reference sequence). The length of the CDR3 is 14 residues. V lost 9 bases to trimming and J lost 0 bases, with 12 bases between them. The CDR3 region has the DNA TGTGCCAGTCTCCAGGGCTATAGCAATCAGCCCCAGCATTTT. Residues: CASLQGYSNQPQHF.

This clonotype was counted a single time. The genes are TRBV5-1 and TRBJ2-5; perhaps TRBD2 as D (5 bases). Germline loops: CDR1 SGHRS, CDR2 YFSETQ. CDR3 length: 15 amino acids. V was trimmed by 0 bases and J by 5 bases, leaving 14 bases between them. CDR3 nucleotides: TGCGCCAGCAGCTTGGCGGTGGGAGCGGAGGAGACCCAGTACTTC. Amino acid sequence: CASSLAVGAEETQYF.

The J gene is TRBJ2-1, the V gene TRBV7-2; D is uncertain. CDR3 size: 14 residues. V lost 1 base and J 6 bases, leaving 10 bases between the germline ends. In germline, CDR1 is SGHTA, CDR2 FQGNSA. CDR3: CASSLVDGPNEQFF. CDR3 in DNA: TGTGCCAGCAGCTTAGTAGACGGGCCCAATGAGCAGTTCTTC.

The V gene is TRBV28, the J gene TRBJ2-5; 8 bases fit TRBD2. The CDR3 spans 15 residues. V shed 4 bases and J 5 bases; nucleotides not matched to a gene: 9. Germline loops: CDR1 MDHEN, CDR2 SYDVKM. The CDR3 here is CASSSIGGGKETQYF. In DNA, the CDR3 is TGTGCCAGCAGTTCCATCGGGGGGGGCAAGGAGACCCAGTACTTC.

The chain carries TRBV11-2 and TRBJ2-5; 8 bases are shared with TRBD2. CDR3 length: 14 amino acids. Trimming took 4 bases from V and 4 from J; bases not matched to a gene: 5. Germline V gene data show CDR1 as SGHAT and CDR2 as FQNNGV. CDR3 sequence: CASSSTSGLETQYF. The CDR3 DNA is TGTGCCAGCAGCTCCACTAGCGGACTAGAGACCCAGTACTTC.

The chain recombines TRBV2 with TRBJ2-4; D is undetermined. Trimming shortened V by 3 bases and J by 6 bases, and 3 bases separated the two germline ends. The V gene's germline CDR1 is SNHLY and CDR2 FYNNEI. The CDR3 has 11 residues. CDR3: CASSDGNIQYF. The CDR3 DNA reads as TGTGCCAGCAGTGATGGAAACATTCAGTACTTC.

This chain joins TRBV3-1 and TRBJ1-2; D is undetermined. The CDR3 covers 14 residues. The V end lost 0 bases, the J end lost 8 bases, and 13 bases lay between the germline ends. Germline assignment: CDR1 LGHDT and CDR2 YNNKEL (reference sequence). The CDR3 sequence: CASSQDTRGEGYTF. The CDR3 nucleotides read TGTGCCAGCAGCCAAGACACCCGGGGAGAGGGCTACACCTTC.

This chain connects TRBV5-1 to TRBJ1-6; the D gene is possibly TRBD1 (5 bases). From germline, CDR1 is SGHRS and CDR2 YFSETQ. The CDR3 covers 12 residues. Trimming stripped 4 bases from V and 13 bases from J, with 12 bases between. CDR3: CASSITGTPLHF. DNA for the CDR3: TGCGCCAGCAGCATTACAGGCACCCCCCTCCACTTT.

The chain employs TRBV6-1 and TRBJ1-2, with a possible D match to TRBD1 (5 bases). CDR3 length equals 14 residues. V gave up 3 bases and J gave up 0 bases, with 8 bases separating them. Germline V gene data show CDR1 as MNHNS and CDR2 as SASEGT. The CDR3 coding sequence is TGTGCCAGCAGTGATGCAGGGACTAACTATGGCTACACCTTC. Translated: CASSDAGTNYGYTF.

The chain employs TRBV9 and TRBJ2-7, with D possibly being TRBD2 (5 bases). The CDR3 is 15 amino acids. V lost 0 bases to trimming and J lost 4 bases, with 14 bases between them. Germline CDR1 and CDR2: SGDLS and YYNGEE. In nucleotides, the CDR3 is TGTGCCAGCAGCGTAGGGGAGAGGAATCTATACGAGCAGTACTTC. Amino acids: CASSVGERNLYEQYF. The full variable domain, with the rest looked up from reference TRBV9 and TRBJ2-7, is DSGVTQTPKHLITATGQRVTLRCSPRSGDLSVYWYQQSLDQGLQFLIQYYNGEERAKGNILERFSAQQFPDLHSELNLSSLELGDSALYFCASSVGERNLYEQYFGPGTRLTVT.

The rearrangement links TRBV5-1 to TRBJ2-4; TRBD2 agrees at 8 bases. Germline CDR1 is SGHRS and CDR2 is YFSETQ. The junction had 11 bases not matched to a gene; V was cut back by 4 bases and J by 8 bases. The CDR3 is 15 residues long. The CDR3 DNA reads TGCGCCAGCAGCCCCGTGGAGCGGGGGTTGGACATTCAGTACTTC. As protein: CASSPVERGLDIQYF.

CDR3 sequence reads: CASSPGMGQGSYEQYF. The DNA for the CDR3 is TGCGCCAGCAGCCCAGGTATGGGACAGGGGTCCTACGAGCAGTACTTC. The gene calls are TRBV5-1 and TRBJ2-7, with 10 nucleotides matching TRBD1. The junction had 8 bases not matched to a gene; V was cut back by 4 bases and J by 1 base. CDR1 and CDR2 from the germline V gene are SGHRS and YFSETQ. This CDR3 has 16 amino acids.

V usage is TRBV5-1 and J usage is TRBJ2-1; 10 bases line up with TRBD2. CDR3 size: 16 residues. Germline V gives CDR1 SGHRS, CDR2 YFSETQ. Trimming at V came to 4 bases and at J to 8 bases, leaving 12 bases not matched to a gene. In DNA form, the CDR3 reads TGCGCCAGCAGCGACGGGATAGCGGGAGGATTGGATGAGCAGTTCTTC. This gives the protein CASSDGIAGGLDEQFF.

DNA of the CDR3: TGTGCCAGCAGTCCCGGGGTGGATTTATACGAGCAGTACTTC. This encodes CASSPGVDLYEQYF. The gene calls are TRBV12-3 or TRBV12-4 and TRBJ2-7; tentative D call: TRBD2 (5 bases). The CDR3 consists of 14 residues. Deletions cut 5 bases from V and 4 bases from J, with 15 bases between.

V gene TRBV18 combines with J gene TRBJ2-3; TRBD2 matches 10 bases. Germline V gene data show CDR1 as KGHSH and CDR2 as LQKENI. CDR3 length: 15 residues. The J segment lost 6 bases and the V segment lost 6 bases, leaving 9 bases of the junction unmatched. The CDR3 DNA sequence: TGTGCCAGCTCCGCACCGGGACTAGCGACGGATACGCAGTATTTT. It specifies CASSAPGLATDTQYF. The variable domain in full, completed from reference TRBV18 and TRBJ2-3, reads NAGVMQNPRHLVRRRGQEARLRCSPMKGHSHVYWYRQLPEEGLKFMVYLQKENIIDESGMPKERFSAEFPKEGPSILRIQQVVRGDSAAYFCASSAPGLATDTQYFGPGTRLTVL.

The chain has TRBV6-1 and TRBJ1-5; 10 nucleotides align to TRBD1. This CDR3 region has 16 residues. Germline assignment: CDR1 MNHNS and CDR2 SASEGT. V gave up 3 bases and J gave up 6 bases; unmatched junction bases: 8. The CDR3 nucleotides read TGTGCCAGCAGTGACGACAGGGGGCGAATGGGTCAGCCCCAGCATTTT. It yields the protein CASSDDRGRMGQPQHF.

This chain joins TRBV25-1 and TRBJ1-1; the match to TRBD1 covers 7 bases. The CDR3 totals 13 residues. Germline CDR1 is MGHDK and CDR2 is SYGVNS. The V segment lost 5 bases and the J segment 9 bases; nucleotides outside the gene matches: 9. CDR3 sequence: CASSFQGGDKAFF. The CDR3 DNA reads as TGTGCCAGCAGTTTCCAGGGGGGTGATAAAGCTTTCTTT.

The chain uses TRBV30 and TRBJ1-2; unclear D gene. CDR3 length equals 12 residues. Germline V gene sequence: CDR1 GTSNPN, CDR2 SVGIG (reference sequence). V was shortened by 4 bases and J by 3 bases, with 9 bases between the two germline ends. CDR3 sequence reads: CAWTLSDYGYTF. The CDR3 DNA is TGTGCCTGGACATTGTCGGACTATGGCTACACCTTC. Drawing the rest from reference TRBV30 and TRBJ1-2, the complete variable domain is SQTIHQWPATLVQPVGSPLSLECTVEGTSNPNLYWYRQAAGRGLQLLFYSVGIGQISSEVPQNLSASRPQDRQFILSSKKLLLSDSGFYLCAWTLSDYGYTFGSGTRLTVV.

V and J are TRBV20-1 and TRBJ2-3; 16 nucleotides align to TRBD2. V lost 5 bases, J lost 4 bases, and 6 bases stayed unmatched. The CDR3 spans 16 residues. CDR1 and CDR2 (germline): DFQATT, SNEGSKA (reference sequence). This CDR3 reads CSAPGTSGGAPDTQYF. CDR3 bases: TGCAGTGCTCCCGGGACTAGCGGGGGGGCCCCAGATACGCAGTATTTT.

This rearrangement joins TRBV27 to TRBJ2-5; TRBD1 aligns across 10 bases. Germline lookup yields CDR1 MNHEY and CDR2 SMNVEV (reference sequence). This CDR3 is built from 15 residues. Unmatched junction bases numbered 10, after V lost 6 bases and J lost 6 bases. The CDR3 coding sequence is TGTGCCAGCAGAACCGGGACAGGGGTTGGGAAGACCCAGTACTTC. It codes for CASRTGTGVGKTQYF.

The V call is TRBV28, the J call TRBJ2-1; 11 bases are shared with TRBD1. The J segment lost 8 bases and the V segment lost 4 bases, leaving 10 bases of the junction unmatched. In germline, CDR1 is MDHEN, CDR2 SYDVKM. The CDR3 consists of 16 residues. As DNA, the CDR3 is TGTGCCAGCAGTTCCGCCGGGACAGGGGGTAAGGATGAGCAGTTCTTC. It codes for CASSSAGTGGKDEQFF.

The chain uses TRBV29-1 and TRBJ2-1; D perhaps matches TRBD1 (5 bases). Trimming left V 4 bases short and J 3 bases short, with 10 bases between. The CDR3 contains 13 residues. CDR1 is SQVTM, CDR2 ANQGSEA, per germline. The CDR3 coding sequence is TGCAGCGTTGGACAGATCATCTACAATGAGCAGTTCTTC. Translated: CSVGQIIYNEQFF.

This chain links TRBV20-1 with TRBJ1-5; tentatively, D is TRBD1 (5 bases). The germline V gene has CDR1 DFQATT and CDR2 SNEGSKA (reference sequence). The CDR3 runs to 12 residues. V was trimmed by 6 bases and J by 3 bases, leaving 9 bases between them. CDR3 sequence (DNA): TGCAGTGCAGACAGATCCAATCAGCCCCAGCATTTT. Translation: CSADRSNQPQHF.

The chain is built from TRBV5-1 and TRBJ1-6; no reliable D call. The CDR3 has 15 amino acids. Deletions cut 0 bases from V and 10 bases from J, with 14 bases between. Looked up from germline, CDR1 is SGHRS and CDR2 is YFSETQ. The CDR3 DNA sequence: TGCGCCAGCAGCTTGGGTGATGGGGAGGGCTCACCCCTCCACTTT. It specifies CASSLGDGEGSPLHF.

The chain joins TRBV14 to TRBJ2-1; D might be TRBD1 (5 bases). Between the trimmed V and J ends, which lost 4 bases and 1 base, there was a span of 8 bases. The CDR3 consists of 14 residues. CDR1 and CDR2 from the germline V gene are SGHDN and FVKESK. The CDR3 region is CASSPRVSYNEQFF. The CDR3 region has the DNA TGTGCCAGCAGCCCCAGGGTATCCTACAATGAGCAGTTCTTC.

The chain recombines TRBV29-1 with TRBJ2-5; 7 bases line up with TRBD2. Germline CDR1 reads SQVTM; CDR2 reads ANQGSEA. With 6 bases clipped from V and 5 bases from J, the junction kept 9 bases outside the gene matches. The CDR3 has 13 residues. Written as DNA, the CDR3 is TGCAGCGTCCTCCTGCAGGGAGGGGAGACCCAGTACTTC. This encodes CSVLLQGGETQYF.

J is TRBJ2-3 and V is TRBV24-1, with D possibly being TRBD1 or TRBD2 (5 bases each). CDR3 length: 13 residues. Germline CDR1 and CDR2: KGHDR and SFDVKD. Trimming removed 7 bases at V and 1 base at J, with 8 bases between. The CDR3 protein is CATSPGRTDTQYF. Written as DNA, the CDR3 is TGTGCCACCAGCCCGGGGCGCACAGATACGCAGTATTTT.

The chain uses TRBV6-5 and TRBJ2-7, with no clear D. V was pared by 6 bases and J by 0 bases, with 9 bases between. CDR1 and CDR2 (germline): MNHEY, SVGAGI. There are 13 residues in the CDR3. The CDR3 sequence: CASSDGFSYEQYF. DNA for the CDR3: TGTGCCAGCAGCGACGGGTTCTCCTACGAGCAGTACTTC.

This chain links TRBV5-4 with TRBJ2-7, with 9 bases that match TRBD2. V gave up 4 bases and J gave up 6 bases; unmatched junction bases: 11. This CDR3 has 15 residues. Germline assignment: CDR1 SGHNT and CDR2 YYREEE (reference sequence). CDR3 amino acids: CASSRAGGQGREQYF. DNA for the CDR3: TGTGCCAGCAGCCGAGCGGGAGGCCAAGGGCGCGAGCAGTACTTC.

The rearrangement links TRBV9 to TRBJ2-7; a weak D match, TRBD1 (5 bases). Germline assignment: CDR1 SGDLS and CDR2 YYNGEE. The CDR3 is 16 amino acids. Between the trimmed V and J ends, which lost 0 bases and 5 bases, there was a span of 18 bases. This CDR3 is CASSVGLTGSIHEQYF. Written as DNA, the CDR3 is TGTGCCAGCAGCGTAGGTTTAACAGGTTCGATCCACGAGCAGTACTTC.